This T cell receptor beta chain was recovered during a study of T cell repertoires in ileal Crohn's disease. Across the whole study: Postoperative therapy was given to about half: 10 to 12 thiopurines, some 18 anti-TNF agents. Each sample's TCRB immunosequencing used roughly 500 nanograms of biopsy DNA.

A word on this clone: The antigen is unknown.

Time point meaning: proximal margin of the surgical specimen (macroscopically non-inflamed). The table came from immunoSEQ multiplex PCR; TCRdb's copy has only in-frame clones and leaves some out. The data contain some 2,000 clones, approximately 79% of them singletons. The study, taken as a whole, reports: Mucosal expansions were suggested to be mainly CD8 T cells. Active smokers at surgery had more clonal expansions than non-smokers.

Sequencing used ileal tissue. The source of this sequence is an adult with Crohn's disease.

CDR3 bases: TGTGCCAGCAGCGAGGGGGCCCAGCCCCAGCATTTT. It yields the protein CASSEGAQPQHF. This chain links TRBV2 with TRBJ1-5, with TRBD1 matching over 7 bases. Trimming removed 6 bases from V and 7 bases from J; junction bases left unmatched: 3. This CDR3 is 12 amino acids long. CDR1 SNHLY and CDR2 FYNNEI come from the germline V gene.